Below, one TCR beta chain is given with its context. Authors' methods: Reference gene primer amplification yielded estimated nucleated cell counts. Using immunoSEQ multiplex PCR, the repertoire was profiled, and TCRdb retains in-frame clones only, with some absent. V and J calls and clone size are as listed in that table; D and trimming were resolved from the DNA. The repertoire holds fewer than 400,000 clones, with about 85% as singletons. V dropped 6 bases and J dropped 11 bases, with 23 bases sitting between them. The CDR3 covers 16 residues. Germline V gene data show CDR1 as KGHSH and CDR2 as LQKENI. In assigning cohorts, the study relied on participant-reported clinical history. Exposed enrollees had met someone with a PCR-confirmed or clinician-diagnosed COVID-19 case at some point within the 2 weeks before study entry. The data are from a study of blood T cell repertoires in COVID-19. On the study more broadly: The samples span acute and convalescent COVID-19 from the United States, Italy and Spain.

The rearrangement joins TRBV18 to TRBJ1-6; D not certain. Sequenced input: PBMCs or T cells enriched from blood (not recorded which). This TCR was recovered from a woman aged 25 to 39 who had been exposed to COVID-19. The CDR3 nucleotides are TGTGCCAGCTCCCTCCGGGGAGCCGGGTCCACCCCACCCCTCCACTTT. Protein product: CASSLRGAGSTPPLHF.